This record concerns one TCR beta chain sequence. The antigen remains unidentified. Other DNA sequences in the same sample also yield this CDR3. V lost 3 bases, J lost 3 bases, and 12 bases lay in between. Germline CDR1 MNHEY, CDR2 SMNVEV (reference sequence). The CDR3 runs to 14 residues. The entry originates in a study of cytomegalovirus exposure and HLA in healthy donors. PCR primers comprised 60 Vbeta and 13 Jbeta primers. In the source study's methods: In a later analysis, of 84 million or so unique beta chains, some 10 million appeared in at least two donors. Some clones are missing from TCRdb's copy, which holds only in-frame ones; the method was immunoSEQ multiplex PCR. V and J calls and clone size follow that table, whereas D and trimming were derived from the DNA. The sample has 150,000 to 200,000 clones; 65% to 85% are singletons. Study results and caveats: A prior analysis recorded that most TCR beta V segments were productive about 87% or about 30% of the time. In the analysis, some V segments, TRBV6-2 and TRBV6-3 included, were excluded as indistinguishable. Many donors shared some public TCRs, even though most TCR sequences were rare.

This chain joins TRBV27 and TRBJ2-7; D is possibly TRBD1 (7 bases). The source of this sequence is a female donor in good health and CMV-seronegative. Sequenced input: PBMCs. Here the CDR3 DNA reads TGTGCCAGCAGTTTCCAGGGGGGATTCTACGAGCAGTACTTC. Translating it yields CASSFQGGFYEQYF.